A single sample is the source of the 5 T cell receptor beta chains below, sequenced in a study of T cells after posttransplantation cyclophosphamide. Profiling relied on immunoSEQ multiplex PCR, and the TCRdb table lists in-frame clones only, not all of them. The table lists approximately 50,000 clones, 85% to 95% of them singletons. Sequenced sample: PBMCs. Receptors originate from a woman under 40 in good health and a related stem cell transplant donor.

The chain recombines TRBV5-1 with TRBJ2-1; 9 bases align to TRBD2. Losses at the gene ends were 2 bases for V and 7 bases for J; bases not matched to a gene: 7. Germline V gene lookup returns CDR1 SGHRS and CDR2 YFSETQ. The CDR3 contains 15 residues. The CDR3 sequence is CASSLRAGGENEQFF. DNA for the CDR3: TGCGCCAGCAGCTTACGAGCGGGGGGCGAAAATGAGCAGTTCTTC.

The sample holds one count of this clone. Mismatch with germline at one junction end may stem from a read error. The genes are TRBV11-2 and TRBJ1-2, with D tentatively TRBD1 (5 bases). This CDR3 comprises 16 residues. Per germline, CDR1 SGHAT and CDR2 FQNNGV. The CDR3 bases are TGTGCCAGCAGATTAGGCGGTAGGGGTGATCACTATGGCTACACCTTC. Translating it yields CASRLGGRGDHYGYTF. Full variable domain (rest looked up from reference TRBV11-2 and TRBJ1-2): EAGVAQSPRYKIIEKRQSVAFWCNPISGHATLYWYQQILGQGPKLLIQFQNNGVVDDSQLPKDRFSAERLKGVDSTLKIQPAKLEDSAVYLCASRLGGRGDHYGYTFGSGTRLTVV.

The V gene is TRBV9, the J gene TRBJ2-5, with D unclear. V lost 3 bases to trimming and J lost 9 bases, with 15 bases between them. The CDR3 covers 13 residues. CDR1 and CDR2 (germline): SGDLS, YYNGEE. CDR3 loop: CASSARPGSPQYF. The CDR3 region has the DNA TGTGCCAGCAGCGCCCGCCCCGGTTCGCCCCAGTACTTC.

The chain uses TRBV5-1 and TRBJ1-1; 10 nucleotides agree with TRBD1. This CDR3 comprises 15 residues. CDR1 is SGHRS and CDR2 is YFSETQ in the germline V gene. The V segment lost 1 base and the J segment 4 bases; nucleotides outside the gene matches: 4. The CDR3 coding sequence is TGCGCCAGCAGCTTGCATTGGACAGGGGGCACTGAAGCTTTCTTT. Encoded protein: CASSLHWTGGTEAFF.

The V and J genes are TRBV18 and TRBJ1-5; D not resolved. The V and J ends lost 6 bases and 2 bases respectively, with 5 bases between them. Germline V gives CDR1 KGHSH, CDR2 LQKENI. The CDR3 totals 12 residues. The CDR3 DNA follows: TGTGCCAGCTCCCCGGGCAATCAGCCCCAGCATTTT. This sequence encodes CASSPGNQPQHF.